Shown below are 16 T cell receptor beta chains from a single sample sequenced in a study of T cells in Graves' hyperthyroidism and ophthalmopathy. RNA transcripts served as the template for amplifying TCR beta CDR3 regions. A first-round RT-PCR of the TCR CDR3 used the HTBI primer set. One entry per CDR3 protein results from TCRdb running MiXCR on the multiplex PCR reads. The table records about 690,000 distinct CDR3 sequences, roughly 17% of them present only once. Sequencing used blood. Receptor source: a man in his fifties with Graves' hyperthyroidism.

This clonotype has more than one count but fewer than ten. The chain has TRBV9 and TRBJ2-7, with TRBD2 matching over 8 bases. Per germline, CDR1 SGDLS and CDR2 YYNGEE. The CDR3 totals 15 residues. V lost 0 bases to trimming and J lost 0 bases; unmatched junction nucleotides: 2. As DNA, the CDR3 is TGTGCCAGCAGCGTAGCTAGCGGGCCCTCCTACGAGCAGTACTTC. Its translation: CASSVASGPSYEQYF.

The rearrangement links TRBV3-1 to TRBJ2-1, with D perhaps TRBD1 (6 bases). CDR1 is LGHDT, CDR2 YNNKEL, per germline (reference sequence). Trimming stripped 0 bases from V and 4 bases from J, with 16 bases between. The CDR3 has 17 amino acids. The DNA for the CDR3 is TGTGCCAGCAGCCAAGATATGGGGACAATTACTTACAATGAGCAGTTCTTC. Translated: CASSQDMGTITYNEQFF.

This sequence joins TRBV5-1 and TRBJ2-7, with 7 bases fitting TRBD1. The CDR3 covers 14 residues. With 5 bases clipped from V and 3 bases from J, the junction kept 8 bases outside the gene matches. The germline CDR1 and CDR2 sequences are SGHRS and YFSETQ. The CDR3 sequence: CASSPGTEYYEQYF. The CDR3 nucleotides read TGCGCCAGCAGTCCCGGGACAGAATACTACGAGCAGTACTTC.

This clonotype was recorded only once. A much larger clone lies one base from this, so it may be a read error. This chain joins TRBV11-1 and TRBJ2-1; 7 bases match TRBD1. CDR1 and CDR2 from the germline V gene are SGHAT and FQDESV (reference sequence). CDR3 length: 17 residues. The CDR3, as DNA: TGTGCCAGCAGCCCATCCATCGGGACAGATGACTACAATGGGCAGTTCTTC. Amino acid sequence: CASSPSIGTDDYNGQFF. Combining the CDR3 with reference TRBV11-1 and TRBJ2-1 gives the whole variable domain EAEVAQSPRYKITEKSQAVAFWCDPISGHATLYWYRQILGQGPELLVQFQDESVVDDSQLPKDRFSAERLKGVDSTLKIQPAELGDSAMYLCASSPSIGTDDYNGQFFGPGTRLTVL.

The sample holds a few counts of this clonotype. The V and J genes are TRBV10-3 and TRBJ2-7; 11 nucleotides match TRBD2. J lost 6 bases, V lost 3 bases, and 10 bases had no gene match. CDR1 and CDR2 (germline): ENHRY, SYGVKD. The CDR3 has 16 residues. The CDR3 loop is CAISDGTSGRDGEQYF. CDR3 in DNA: TGTGCCATCAGTGATGGGACTAGCGGACGAGACGGCGAGCAGTACTTC.

The J gene is TRBJ1-4, the V gene TRBV29-1; TRBD1 agrees at 11 bases. Germline V gene sequence: CDR1 SQVTM, CDR2 ANQGSEA. CDR3 length: 13 residues. Trimming took 7 bases from V and 8 from J; bases not matched to a gene: 6. The CDR3 DNA follows: TGCAGCGCCGTGGGGACAGGGGGGGAAAAACTGTTTTTT. It encodes CSAVGTGGEKLFF.

This clonotype was seen many times. The J gene is TRBJ1-2, the V gene TRBV7-9; no firm D call. Germline loops: CDR1 SEHNR, CDR2 FQNEAQ (reference sequence). V dropped 1 base and J dropped 3 bases, with 6 bases sitting between them. CDR3 length: 13 amino acids. CDR3 amino acids: CASSLDTDYGYTF. The CDR3 DNA reads as TGTGCCAGCAGCTTAGACACTGACTATGGCTACACCTTC.

This clonotype was seen a few times. The junction departs from the called germline gene at one end, perhaps through a read error. The V gene is TRBV2, the J gene TRBJ1-5; no firm D call. The CDR3 is made up of 13 amino acids. CDR1 SNHLY and CDR2 FYNNEI come from the germline V gene. The DNA for the CDR3 is TGTGCCGGCAGTGAGGGTCGGAATCAGCCCCAGCATTTT. Translating it yields CAGSEGRNQPQHF.

This clonotype appeared a few times. The rearrangement links TRBV7-2 to TRBJ2-1, with 12 bases that match TRBD2. CDR1 and CDR2 (germline): SGHTA, FQGNSA. After removal of 5 bases from V and 3 bases from J, the junction contained 11 bases not matched to a gene. This CDR3 has 18 residues. For the CDR3, the DNA is TGTGCCAGCAGCCCAAGACTAGCGGGAGACCTCTTCTACAATGAGCAGTTCTTC. Translated: CASSPRLAGDLFYNEQFF.

The chain carries TRBV20-1 and TRBJ1-5, with D maybe TRBD1 (6 bases). V was pared by 0 bases and J by 0 bases, with 21 bases between. Germline V gene lookup returns CDR1 DFQATT and CDR2 SNEGSKA (reference sequence). The CDR3 covers 19 residues. The CDR3 DNA reads TGCAGTGCTAGAGACCGCCCTCAGGGACACACTTTTAGCAATCAGCCCCAGCATTTT. It is translated as CSARDRPQGHTFSNQPQHF.

V gene TRBV6-5 combines with J gene TRBJ1-4, with 8 bases matching TRBD1. Germline V gene sequence: CDR1 MNHEY, CDR2 SVGAGI. V was pared by 2 bases and J by 7 bases, with 6 bases of the junction left unmatched. The CDR3 runs to 15 residues. The CDR3 here is CASSYGGTGPEKLFF. CDR3 DNA sequence: TGTGCCAGCAGTTACGGCGGGACAGGCCCTGAAAAACTGTTTTTT.

This clonotype appeared many times. The chain combines TRBV10-3 with TRBJ2-1; D possibly matches TRBD1 or TRBD2 (6 bases each). The V end lost 2 bases, the J end lost 2 bases, and 16 bases lay between the germline ends. The CDR3 consists of 17 residues. Germline CDR1 and CDR2: ENHRY and SYGVKD. CDR3 sequence (DNA): TGTGCCATCAGTGAGGGTAGGCGGGGACAAGCCTACAATGAGCAGTTCTTC. This translates into CAISEGRRGQAYNEQFF.

There are a few counts of this clonotype. This chain connects TRBV6-5 to TRBJ2-2; 10 bases are a match to TRBD1. The CDR3 covers 18 residues. The junction had 7 bases not matched to a gene; V was cut back by 2 bases and J by 1 base. Germline V gene sequence: CDR1 MNHEY, CDR2 SVGAGI. The CDR3 region has the DNA TGTGCCAGCAGTTACCTCGGGACAGGGGTTGGGAACACCGGGGAGCTGTTTTTT. Translated, it gives CASSYLGTGVGNTGELFF.

The J gene is TRBJ1-6, the V gene TRBV2; D is uncertain. Trimming took off 6 bases at V and 2 bases at J, with 14 bases between the two ends. CDR3 length: 16 amino acids. Looked up from germline, CDR1 is SNHLY and CDR2 is FYNNEI. The CDR3 spells CASSGRHDTYNSPLHF. For the CDR3, the DNA is TGTGCCAGCAGCGGACGGCACGATACCTATAATTCACCCCTCCACTTT.

In this sample, this clonotype turned up many times. The chain is built from TRBV20-1 and TRBJ2-3; the match to TRBD2 covers 12 bases. J lost 7 bases, V lost 5 bases, and 7 bases had no gene match. Germline assignment: CDR1 DFQATT and CDR2 SNEGSKA (reference sequence). CDR3 size: 14 residues. CDR3 loop: CSAQTSGSGYTQYF. The CDR3 DNA reads as TGCAGTGCTCAGACTAGCGGGAGTGGGTATACGCAGTATTTT.

This clonotype was counted at least ten times. V gene TRBV2 combines with J gene TRBJ2-2, with 9 bases matching TRBD1. V gave up 7 bases and J gave up 13 bases; unmatched junction bases: 10. Germline V gene data show CDR1 as SNHLY and CDR2 as FYNNEI. The CDR3 is 13 residues long. The chain's CDR3 is CASTITGGERLFF. Here the CDR3 DNA reads TGTGCCAGCACTATAACAGGGGGCGAGCGGCTGTTTTTT.